The 16 T cell receptor beta chains presented below share a single source sample, sequenced in a study of blood T cell repertoires in COVID-19. This table comes from immunoSEQ multiplex PCR, and its TCRdb copy is limited to in-frame clones, with some not included. The sample holds about 350,000 clones, 86% seen once. The sequencing input was peripheral blood. Receptor source: a woman aged 55-70 years with COVID-19, enrolled during active disease.

The V call is TRBV6-5, the J call TRBJ1-4; unclear D gene. Trimming removed 5 bases at V and 3 bases at J, with 7 bases between. The CDR3 is 13 residues long. Germline V CDR1 and CDR2: MNHEY, SVGAGI. CDR3 sequence reads: CASSTQANEKLFF. Here the CDR3 DNA reads TGTGCCAGCAGTACACAAGCTAATGAAAAACTGTTTTTT.

The chain has TRBV5-4 and TRBJ2-2; D gene ambiguous. This CDR3 has 16 amino acids. CDR1 and CDR2 from the germline V gene are SGHNT and YYREEE (reference sequence). V lost 0 bases and J 1 base, leaving 10 bases between the germline ends. The CDR3: CASSLGVARNTGELFF. CDR3 in DNA: TGTGCCAGCAGCTTGGGGGTAGCCAGGAACACCGGGGAGCTGTTTTTT.

The rearrangement links TRBV7-9 to TRBJ1-3; D remains unclear. V was shortened by 2 bases and J by 1 base, with 6 bases between the two germline ends. CDR3 length equals 14 residues. CDR1 and CDR2 (germline): SEHNR, FQNEAQ (reference sequence). The CDR3 is CASSLRGSGNTIYF. As DNA, the CDR3 is TGTGCCAGCAGCTTACGGGGATCTGGAAACACCATATATTTT.

The J gene is TRBJ2-2, the V gene TRBV7-6; 10 positions agree with TRBD2. The V gene's germline CDR1 is SGHVS and CDR2 FNYEAQ. The CDR3 length is 16 residues. The J segment lost 6 bases and the V segment lost 5 bases, leaving 9 bases of the junction unmatched. The CDR3 here is CASSGLAGELSGELFF. In DNA form, the CDR3 reads TGTGCCAGCAGCGGCCTAGCGGGGGAACTATCCGGGGAGCTGTTTTTT.

V gene TRBV19 combines with J gene TRBJ1-2, with 8 bases aligning to TRBD1. The CDR3 loop spans 17 amino acids. Germline V gene sequence: CDR1 LNHDA, CDR2 SQIVND (reference sequence). The ends lost 5 bases at V and 3 bases at J; junction bases unmatched: 14. CDR3 sequence: CASSPSSARGPYYGYTF. The CDR3 DNA reads as TGTGCCAGTAGTCCTAGTTCGGCCAGGGGGCCGTACTATGGCTACACCTTC.

The chain couples TRBV11-2 to TRBJ2-2; maybe TRBD1 (5 bases). CDR3 length equals 15 residues. CDR1 SGHAT and CDR2 FQNNGV come from the germline V gene. Trimming left V 5 bases short and J 6 bases short, with 16 bases between. The CDR3, as DNA: TGTGCCAGCAGCCCTGGATTGGGGCAATCCGGGGAGCTGTTTTTT. It specifies CASSPGLGQSGELFF. Using reference TRBV11-2 and TRBJ2-2 for the parts outside the CDR3, the full variable domain is EAGVAQSPRYKIIEKRQSVAFWCNPISGHATLYWYQQILGQGPKLLIQFQNNGVVDDSQLPKDRFSAERLKGVDSTLKIQPAKLEDSAVYLCASSPGLGQSGELFFGEGSRLTVL.

The chain combines TRBV2 with TRBJ1-3, with 8 bases aligning to TRBD1. Losses at the gene ends were 6 bases for V and 0 bases for J; bases not matched to a gene: 4. Germline V gene lookup returns CDR1 SNHLY and CDR2 FYNNEI. This CDR3 spans 15 amino acids. CDR3 in amino acids: CASSGQGHSGNTIYF. The CDR3 DNA follows: TGTGCCAGCAGCGGACAGGGTCACTCTGGAAACACCATATATTTT. The variable domain in full, with the rest retrieved from reference TRBV2 and TRBJ1-3, is EPEVTQTPSHQVTQMGQEVILRCVPISNHLYFYWYRQILGQKVEFLVSFYNNEISEKSEIFDDQFSVERPDGSNFTLKIRSTKLEDSAMYFCASSGQGHSGNTIYFGEGSWLTVV.

V usage is TRBV3-1 (or the pseudogene TRBV3-2) and J usage is TRBJ2-1; the match to TRBD2 covers 7 bases. Looked up from germline, CDR1 is LGHDT and CDR2 is YNNKEL (reference sequence). With V trimmed by 4 bases and J by 4 bases, 7 bases remained unmatched. The CDR3 length is 15 residues. CDR3 sequence: CASSLGLAEYNEQFF. CDR3 nucleotide sequence: TGTGCCAGCAGCCTGGGGCTAGCGGAGTACAATGAGCAGTTCTTC.

This clone was detected once. The genes are TRBV4-3 and TRBJ1-3; D is unresolved. The CDR3 is 15 residues long. V was clipped by 0 bases and J by 3 bases, with 9 bases between them. Germline assignment: CDR1 LGHNA and CDR2 YSLEER. This CDR3 is CASSQEEGGGNTIYF. DNA of the CDR3: TGCGCCAGCAGCCAAGAGGAGGGAGGTGGAAACACCATATATTTT.

The V and J genes are TRBV6-5 and TRBJ1-6; TRBD1 agrees at 7 bases. V gave up 4 bases and J gave up 7 bases; unmatched junction bases: 7. Per the germline V gene, CDR1 is MNHEY and CDR2 is SVGAGI. The CDR3 extends over 15 amino acids. The CDR3 reads CASSSLGTENSPLHF. The CDR3 coding sequence is TGTGCCAGCAGTTCCCTCGGGACAGAGAATTCACCCCTCCACTTT.

The V call is TRBV4-1, the J call TRBJ2-7, with unresolved D. V was trimmed by 0 bases and J by 0 bases, leaving 9 bases between them. Germline assignment: CDR1 MGHRA and CDR2 YSYEKL. The CDR3 length is 15 residues. The CDR3 sequence is CASSQDWAHSYEQYF. Here the CDR3 DNA reads TGCGCCAGCAGCCAAGATTGGGCGCACTCCTACGAGCAGTACTTC.

In its sample, this clone was seen a few times. Other DNA sequences in this specimen translate into the identical CDR3. The V and J genes are TRBV3-1 (or the pseudogene TRBV3-2) and TRBJ2-5, with D unclear. CDR1 and CDR2 (germline): LGHDT, YNNKEL (reference sequence). This CDR3 comprises 13 residues. The V end lost 1 base, the J end lost 1 base, and 4 bases lay between the germline ends. The CDR3 DNA sequence: TGTGCCAGCAGCCAAGGAGCCCAAGAGACCCAGTACTTC. Amino acids: CASSQGAQETQYF.

The rearrangement uses TRBV6-6 and TRBJ1-6, with D maybe TRBD1 (5 bases). CDR1 and CDR2 (germline): MNHNY, SVGAGI (reference sequence). V was pared by 2 bases and J by 19 bases, with 15 bases between. This CDR3 has 12 residues. The CDR3 loop is CASSYSGDGGHF. The CDR3 nucleotides read TGTGCCAGCAGTTACAGCGGGGACGGAGGGCACTTT.

As DNA, the CDR3 is TGTGCCAGCAGCCAACCGGGACAGTCTGAAGCTTTCTTT. Its translation: CASSQPGQSEAFF. V usage is TRBV3-1 (or the pseudogene TRBV3-2) and J usage is TRBJ1-1; 7 bases match TRBD1. Trimming cost V 2 bases and J 6 bases; bases outside gene matches: 3. This CDR3 is built from 13 residues. Germline values: CDR1 LGHDT, CDR2 YNNKEL (reference sequence).

The table lists this clone with a count of one. The chain is built from TRBV5-4 and TRBJ2-5; TRBD2 might be the D (7 bases). CDR1 is SGHNT, CDR2 YYREEE, per germline (reference sequence). The length of the CDR3 is 15 residues. Deletions cut 1 base from V and 5 bases from J, with 15 bases between. CDR3 residues: CASSLLGGRGETQYF. The CDR3 coding sequence is TGTGCCAGCAGCTTGCTGGGGGGGCGAGGGGAGACCCAGTACTTC.

The V gene is TRBV4-1, the J gene TRBJ1-4; TRBD1 matches 8 bases. The V segment lost 4 bases and the J segment 5 bases; nucleotides outside the gene matches: 9. The germline gives CDR1 MGHRA, CDR2 YSYEKL. The CDR3 length is 16 residues. For the CDR3, the DNA is TGCGCCAGCAGCCTTGGAACAGGGGGGCGAAATGAAAAACTGTTTTTT. It translates to CASSLGTGGRNEKLFF.